Below, 23 T cell receptor beta chains from the same sample are listed, as sequenced in a study of T cells after yellow fever vaccination. TCRdb fed the 5' RACE reads into MiXCR, producing one record per CDR3 protein. The data hold 300,000 to 350,000 distinct CDR3 sequences, with roughly a tenth observed a single time. Sequenced here: CD4+ T cells sorted from PBMCs, sampled 45 days after the yellow fever booster vaccination. The receptors were gathered from a young man who received the YFV17D yellow fever vaccine.

This chain uses TRBV7-3 with TRBJ2-5; D not resolved. Looked up from germline, CDR1 is SGHTA and CDR2 is FQGTGA. Deletions cut 5 bases from V and 2 bases from J, with 12 bases between. The CDR3 spans 14 residues. The CDR3 loop is CASSPSPSQETQYF. Here the CDR3 DNA reads TGTGCCAGCAGCCCCTCCCCATCGCAAGAGACCCAGTACTTC.

This clonotype has a handful of counts. The chain couples TRBV5-1 to TRBJ1-2; no clear D. Trimming removed 2 bases at V and 0 bases at J, with 14 bases between. CDR1 is SGHRS, CDR2 YFSETQ, per germline. The CDR3 has 16 residues. CDR3 amino acids: CASSFDGSIPNYGYTF. DNA for the CDR3: TGCGCCAGCAGCTTCGACGGATCGATCCCTAACTATGGCTACACCTTC.

This clonotype was seen a handful of times. The J gene is TRBJ1-2, the V gene TRBV5-4, with D perhaps TRBD1 (6 bases). CDR3 size: 14 residues. V was trimmed by 2 bases and J by 4 bases, leaving 12 bases between them. Germline V gives CDR1 SGHNT, CDR2 YYREEE (reference sequence). CDR3 in DNA: TGTGCCAGCAGCTTAGCACAGGGATCCTATGGCTACACCTTC. Translated, it gives CASSLAQGSYGYTF.

This clonotype has only a few counts. The CDR3, as DNA: TGTGCCAGCAGCTCCCGACAGGGTGGCGAGCAGTACGTC. This translates into CASSSRQGGEQYV. The rearrangement joins TRBV7-9 to TRBJ2-7; 7 bases align to TRBD1. Germline CDR1 is SEHNR and CDR2 is FQNEAQ (reference sequence). Trimming cost V 4 bases and J 6 bases; bases outside gene matches: 6. This CDR3 comprises 13 residues.

J is TRBJ1-1 and V is TRBV4-1; the D is unclear. CDR3 length equals 14 residues. V lost 3 bases, J lost 6 bases, and 14 bases lay in between. Germline V gene lookup returns CDR1 MGHRA and CDR2 YSYEKL. In DNA form, the CDR3 reads TGCGCCAGCAGCCACCTCCCCCTGAGGGCTGAAGCTTTCTTT. It encodes CASSHLPLRAEAFF.

This clonotype occurred a few times. V usage is TRBV7-9 and J usage is TRBJ1-5, with D tentatively TRBD1 (6 bases). Germline values: CDR1 SEHNR, CDR2 FQNEAQ (reference sequence). Trimming took off 5 bases at V and 6 bases at J, with 17 bases between the two ends. The CDR3 has 15 amino acids. The CDR3 here is CASSRIGGVGQPQHF. CDR3 sequence (DNA): TGTGCCAGCAGCCGGATAGGGGGGGTGGGTCAGCCCCAGCATTTT.

The CDR3 region is CASSLAGLAGGSDTQYF. CDR3 DNA sequence: TGTGCCAGCAGCTTAGCGGGACTAGCGGGGGGATCAGATACGCAGTATTTT. The chain has TRBV7-8 and TRBJ2-3, with TRBD2 matching over 15 bases. Germline lookup yields CDR1 SGHVS and CDR2 FQNEAQ. The J segment lost 4 bases and the V segment lost 0 bases, leaving 2 bases of the junction unmatched. The CDR3 has 17 amino acids. The variable domain in full, with the rest retrieved from reference TRBV7-8 and TRBJ2-3, is GAGVSQSPRYKVAKRGQDVALRCDPISGHVSLFWYQQALGQGPEFLTYFQNEAQLDKSGLPSDRFFAERPEGSVSTLKIQRTQQEDSAVYLCASSLAGLAGGSDTQYFGPGTRLTVL.

The V gene is TRBV6-4, the J gene TRBJ1-1; D is unresolved. The CDR3 has 13 amino acids. The V and J ends lost 4 bases and 1 base respectively, with 7 bases between them. Germline lookup yields CDR1 MRHNA and CDR2 SNTAGT. This chain's CDR3 is CASSAEENTEAFF. The CDR3 DNA reads TGTGCCAGCAGTGCCGAGGAGAACACTGAAGCTTTCTTT.

This clonotype has just a few counts. The J gene is TRBJ2-1, the V gene TRBV4-3, with 12 bases matching TRBD1. The ends lost 3 bases at V and 6 bases at J; junction bases unmatched: 3. Germline V gene lookup returns CDR1 LGHNA and CDR2 YSLEER. The CDR3 loop spans 15 amino acids. Written as DNA, the CDR3 is TGCGCCAGCAGCCAGGGACAGGGGGCTGTCAATGAGCAGTTCTTC. Its translation is CASSQGQGAVNEQFF.

This clonotype occurred many times. The rearrangement joins TRBV10-3 to TRBJ2-5, with D possibly matching TRBD2 (6 bases). V lost 2 bases and J lost 2, with 6 bases in between. CDR3 length: 13 amino acids. From germline, CDR1 is ENHRY and CDR2 SYGVKD. The CDR3: CAISEREQETQYF. As DNA, the CDR3 is TGTGCCATCAGTGAGCGGGAGCAAGAGACCCAGTACTTC.

This chain uses TRBV9 with TRBJ1-3; D unresolved. The CDR3 is made up of 17 amino acids. From germline, CDR1 is SGDLS and CDR2 YYNGEE. Trimming cost V 0 bases and J 1 base, with 14 bases left between them. The CDR3 bases are TGTGCCAGCAGCGTAGACGCCCAGGTCCTATCTGGAAACACCATATATTTT. This translates into CASSVDAQVLSGNTIYF.

J is TRBJ2-2 and V is TRBV7-2; D gene unclear. Trimming stripped 8 bases from V and 2 bases from J, with 12 bases between. CDR1 and CDR2 (germline): SGHTA, FQGNSA. The CDR3 is 14 amino acids. The CDR3 spells CASGSWGNTGELFF. The CDR3 DNA reads TGTGCCAGCGGATCGTGGGGAAACACCGGGGAGCTGTTTTTT. The full variable domain, with the rest looked up from reference TRBV7-2 and TRBJ2-2, is GAGVSQSPSNKVTEKGKDVELRCDPISGHTALYWYRQSLGQGLEFLIYFQGNSAPDKSGLPSDRFSAERTGGSVSTLTIQRTQQEDSAVYLCASGSWGNTGELFFGEGSRLTVL.

In its sample, this clonotype was seen a few times. This chain links TRBV20-1 with TRBJ2-7; D possibly corresponds to TRBD2 (5 bases). This CDR3 comprises 16 residues. Deletions cut 0 bases from V and 3 bases from J, with 18 bases between. CDR1 DFQATT and CDR2 SNEGSKA come from the germline V gene (reference sequence). CDR3 sequence reads: CSARDQTGMRNYEQYF. The CDR3 DNA follows: TGCAGTGCTAGAGATCAGACCGGGATGAGAAACTACGAGCAGTACTTC.

This clonotype has just a few counts. This chain connects TRBV19 to TRBJ2-3; 9 bases align to TRBD2. V lost 6 bases, J lost 6 bases, and 19 bases stayed unmatched. The CDR3 runs to 18 residues. The V gene's germline CDR1 is LNHDA and CDR2 SQIVND (reference sequence). CDR3 sequence: CASSLFPWGGGGADTQYF. CDR3 nucleotides: TGTGCCAGTAGCCTCTTCCCCTGGGGTGGCGGGGGGGCCGATACGCAGTATTTT.

The J gene is TRBJ1-4, the V gene TRBV7-9; D is uncertain. In germline, CDR1 is SEHNR, CDR2 FQNEAQ (reference sequence). Trimming left V 11 bases short and J 2 bases short, with 12 bases between. This CDR3 region has 13 residues. The CDR3 DNA sequence: TGTGCCGCCCGTATGCAGACTAATGAAAAACTGTTTTTT. It translates to CAARMQTNEKLFF.

This clonotype was found a few times. This chain uses TRBV5-5 with TRBJ1-2; TRBD1 is a possible D gene (5 bases). This CDR3 is built from 15 residues. V was pared by 4 bases and J by 8 bases, with 21 bases between. Germline V gene lookup returns CDR1 SGHKS and CDR2 YYEKEE (reference sequence). Here the CDR3 reads CASSQVKAQGVGYTF. The CDR3 nucleotides read TGTGCCAGCAGCCAAGTTAAAGCCCAGGGTGTCGGCTACACCTTC.

The V call is TRBV7-9, the J call TRBJ2-7, with D tentatively TRBD1 (8 bases). V was clipped by 2 bases and J by 6 bases, with 17 bases between them. The CDR3 is made up of 15 amino acids. Germline V CDR1 and CDR2: SEHNR, FQNEAQ (reference sequence). This CDR3 is CASSLMGTGGGEQYV. DNA of the CDR3: TGTGCCAGCAGCTTAATGGGGACAGGCGGGGGCGAGCAGTACGTC.

The V gene is TRBV12-3 or TRBV12-4, the J gene TRBJ2-3, with a possible D match to TRBD1 (5 bases). The CDR3 contains 15 residues. Trimming left V 6 bases short and J 1 base short, with 14 bases between. This CDR3 reads CASSLDLTGTDTQYF. CDR3 DNA sequence: TGTGCCAGCAGCCTTGATTTGACAGGCACAGATACGCAGTATTTT.

This clonotype has more than one count but fewer than ten. The chain recombines TRBV7-2 with TRBJ2-1; 7 nucleotides align to TRBD2. The V segment lost 7 bases and the J segment 6 bases; nucleotides outside the gene matches: 6. Germline values: CDR1 SGHTA, CDR2 FQGNSA. This CDR3 contains 13 residues. This CDR3 is CASTRGVSNEQFF. Written as DNA, the CDR3 is TGTGCCAGCACCCGGGGGGTAAGCAATGAGCAGTTCTTC.

This rearrangement joins TRBV28 to TRBJ2-7; maybe TRBD1 (6 bases). Trimming removed 6 bases at V and 6 bases at J, with 12 bases between. Per the germline V gene, CDR1 is MDHEN and CDR2 is SYDVKM. The length of the CDR3 is 12 residues. CDR3 in amino acids: CASRSQGREQYV. In nucleotides, the CDR3 is TGTGCCAGCAGATCACAGGGTCGCGAGCAGTACGTC.

V and J are TRBV10-3 and TRBJ2-3; either TRBD1 or TRBD2 may supply D (5 bases each). In germline, CDR1 is ENHRY, CDR2 SYGVKD. Deletions cut 11 bases from V and 2 bases from J, with 14 bases between. There are 13 residues in the CDR3. DNA of the CDR3: TGTGCCGCCCGGGACCTTAACACAGATACGCAGTATTTT. Its translation is CAARDLNTDTQYF.

Many counts were recorded for this clonotype. The chain carries TRBV4-3 and TRBJ2-1; 7 bases are shared with TRBD2. Germline lookup yields CDR1 LGHNA and CDR2 YSLEER. Trimming cost V 3 bases and J 0 bases; bases outside gene matches: 5. This CDR3 contains 16 residues. The CDR3 sequence: CASSQDGRSSYNEQFF. In DNA form, the CDR3 reads TGCGCCAGCAGCCAGGACGGGAGGAGCTCCTACAATGAGCAGTTCTTC.

This clonotype was seen a handful of times. The gene calls are TRBV20-1 and TRBJ2-7; D gene uncertain. V was clipped by 2 bases and J by 3 bases, with 14 bases between them. The CDR3 covers 14 residues. CDR1 DFQATT and CDR2 SNEGSKA come from the germline V gene (reference sequence). The CDR3 spells CSARQTTVDYEQYF. The CDR3 bases are TGCAGTGCTAGACAGACCACAGTGGACTACGAGCAGTACTTC.